The 9 T cell receptor beta chains reported below all come from one sample, sequenced in a study of shared clonotypes between healthy human individuals. Libraries were prepared by immunoSEQ multiplex PCR; TCRdb keeps only in-frame clonotypes and omits some of them. The sample includes more than 2 million clones, 85% to 95% of them seen just once. The sequenced sample was naive CD4+ T cells sorted from blood. As for subset: CD45RA+ positively selected. All receptors derive from a man younger than 35 in good health.

The J gene is TRBJ2-1, the V gene TRBV5-3; possible D gene TRBD2, 5 bases. TRBV5-3 is an ORF; its function is uncertain. This CDR3 spans 14 amino acids. V lost 4 bases and J lost 7, with 15 bases in between. Here the CDR3 reads CARSAPRASNEQFF. The CDR3 region has the DNA TGTGCCAGAAGCGCCCCGAGGGCCAGTAATGAGCAGTTCTTC.

Here the CDR3 DNA reads TGCGCCAGCAGCCAAGTCGCGTCCGTGCCCCAGCATTTT. It codes for CASSQVASVPQHF. This rearrangement joins TRBV4-1 to TRBJ1-5; D not resolved. Germline V gives CDR1 MGHRA, CDR2 YSYEKL. The CDR3 has 13 amino acids. V lost 1 base and J lost 9, with 10 bases in between.

This clone has only one observation. The chain uses TRBV11-1 and TRBJ2-1; D might be TRBD1 or TRBD2, each matching 5 bases. Looked up from germline, CDR1 is SGHAT and CDR2 is FQDESV (reference sequence). Deletions cut 1 base from V and 2 bases from J, with 9 bases between. The CDR3 is made up of 15 amino acids. The CDR3 sequence: CASSLVGDPYNEQFF. The CDR3 DNA reads TGTGCCAGCAGCTTAGTAGGGGACCCCTACAATGAGCAGTTCTTC.

V is TRBV5-1 and J is TRBJ2-7, with 7 bases identical to TRBD2. Germline CDR1 reads SGHRS; CDR2 reads YFSETQ. The CDR3 extends over 14 amino acids. The ends lost 7 bases at V and 6 bases at J; junction bases unmatched: 13. The CDR3 DNA reads TGCGCCAGCCGCATTCTAGCGGCATCTGCCGAGCAGTACTTC. Its protein is CASRILAASAEQYF.

V gene TRBV7-9 combines with J gene TRBJ2-3; D gene unclear. The V gene lost 4 bases and the J gene lost 9 bases, with 11 bases spanning the gap. Germline lookup yields CDR1 SEHNR and CDR2 FQNEAQ (reference sequence). The CDR3 has 12 amino acids. CDR3 region: CASSSGLGTQYF. CDR3 DNA: TGTGCCAGCAGCTCCGGGCTTGGGACGCAGTATTTT. Full variable domain (outside the CDR3, taken from reference TRBV7-9 and TRBJ2-3): DTGVSQNPRHKITKRGQNVTFRCDPISEHNRLYWYRQTLGQGPEFLTYFQNEAQLEKSRLLSDRFSAERPKGSFSTLEIQRTEQGDSAMYLCASSSGLGTQYFGPGTRLTVL.

The chain carries TRBV27 and TRBJ2-7, with 9 bases fitting TRBD2. Trimming removed 5 bases from V and 3 bases from J; junction bases left unmatched: 8. Germline assignment: CDR1 MNHEY and CDR2 SMNVEV (reference sequence). The CDR3 sequence is 15 residues long. Here the CDR3 DNA reads TGTGCCAGCAGTGCATACGTAGCGGGAGACTACGAGCAGTACTTC. Amino acids: CASSAYVAGDYEQYF.

The chain recombines TRBV30 with TRBJ1-2; D might be TRBD1 (5 bases). The CDR3 extends over 12 amino acids. Germline V lookup: CDR1 GTSNPN, CDR2 SVGIG (reference sequence). Trimming removed 3 bases from V and 6 bases from J, with 11 bases in between. This CDR3 reads CAWRGGVNGYTF. CDR3 DNA sequence: TGTGCCTGGAGGGGGGGAGTCAATGGCTACACCTTC.

The genes are TRBV30 and TRBJ2-3; TRBD1 is a possible D gene (5 bases). The CDR3 sequence is 15 residues long. V shed 3 bases and J shed 6 bases, with 19 bases lying between them. CDR1 and CDR2 from the germline V gene are GTSNPN and SVGIG (reference sequence). The CDR3 bases are TGTGCCTGGAGCGCTATTTCGGTGACAGCGGATACGCAGTATTTT. As protein: CAWSAISVTADTQYF. The variable domain in full, with the rest retrieved from reference TRBV30 and TRBJ2-3, is SQTIHQWPATLVQPVGSPLSLECTVEGTSNPNLYWYRQAAGRGLQLLFYSVGIGQISSEVPQNLSASRPQDRQFILSSKKLLLSDSGFYLCAWSAISVTADTQYFGPGTRLTVL.

Concerning this clone: The same CDR3 is also encoded by other DNA sequences in this sample. The V and J genes are TRBV11-2 and TRBJ2-7; D perhaps matches TRBD2 (5 bases). Trimming removed 3 bases from V and 0 bases from J, with 9 bases in between. The CDR3 consists of 14 residues. The germline CDR1 and CDR2 sequences are SGHAT and FQNNGV. DNA for the CDR3: TGTGCCAGCAGCTTGGGGAGAGGCTCCTACGAGCAGTACTTC. Protein: CASSLGRGSYEQYF.